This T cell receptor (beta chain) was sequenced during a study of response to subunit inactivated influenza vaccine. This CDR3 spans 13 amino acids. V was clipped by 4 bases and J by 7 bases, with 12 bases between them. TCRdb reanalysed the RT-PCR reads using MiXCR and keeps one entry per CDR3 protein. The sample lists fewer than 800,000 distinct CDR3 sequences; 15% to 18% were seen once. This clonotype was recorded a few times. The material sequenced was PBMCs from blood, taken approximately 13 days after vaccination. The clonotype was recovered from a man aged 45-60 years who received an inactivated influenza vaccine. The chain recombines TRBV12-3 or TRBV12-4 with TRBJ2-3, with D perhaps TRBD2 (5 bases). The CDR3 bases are TGTGCCAGCAGTTCGATGAGGGTCAATACGCAGTATTTT. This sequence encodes CASSSMRVNTQYF.